This T cell receptor (beta chain) was retrieved from a study of beta chain features in type 1 diabetes. Notes on the study in general: Within each of all four CD4+ subsets, Type 1 diabetes patients had TCRB CDR3s that were moderately but significantly shorter.

About this clone itself: The antigen is not known.

Every isolated RNA sample was fully reverse transcribed, so sequencing captured expressed TCRB transcripts. Sequenced by immunoSEQ multiplex PCR; TCRdb stores in-frame clones only, minus some. This sample has around 690,000 clones, with roughly an eighth found just once. Germline V lookup: CDR1 PRHDT, CDR2 FYEKMQ (reference sequence). J lost 3 bases, V lost 4 bases, and 11 bases had no gene match. The CDR3 has 17 residues. Source material: naive CD4+ T cells from blood. The source is a man aged 30 to 39 with type 1 diabetes. The chain employs TRBV13 and TRBJ2-3; TRBD2 matches at 9 bases. The CDR3, as DNA: TGTGCCAGCAGCTCTAGAGCCTCTAGCGGGGATACAGATACGCAGTATTTT. Encoded protein: CASSSRASSGDTDTQYF.